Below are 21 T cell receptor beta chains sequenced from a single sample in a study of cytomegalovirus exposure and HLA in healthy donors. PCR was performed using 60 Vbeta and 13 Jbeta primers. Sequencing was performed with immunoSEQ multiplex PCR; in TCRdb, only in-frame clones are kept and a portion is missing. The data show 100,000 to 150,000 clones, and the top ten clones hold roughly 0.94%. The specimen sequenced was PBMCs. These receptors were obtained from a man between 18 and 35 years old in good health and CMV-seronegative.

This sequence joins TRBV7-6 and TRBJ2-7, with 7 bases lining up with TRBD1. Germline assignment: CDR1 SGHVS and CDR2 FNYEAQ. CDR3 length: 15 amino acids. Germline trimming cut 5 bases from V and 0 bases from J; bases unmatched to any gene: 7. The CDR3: CASSPRQGISYEQYF. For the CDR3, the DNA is TGTGCCAGCAGCCCCCGACAGGGTATCTCCTACGAGCAGTACTTC. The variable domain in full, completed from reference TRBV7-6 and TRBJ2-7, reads GAGVSQSPRYKVTKRGQDVALRCDPISGHVSLYWYRQALGQGPEFLTYFNYEAQQDKSGLPNDRFSAERPEGSISTLTIQRTEQRDSAMYRCASSPRQGISYEQYFGPGTRLTVT.

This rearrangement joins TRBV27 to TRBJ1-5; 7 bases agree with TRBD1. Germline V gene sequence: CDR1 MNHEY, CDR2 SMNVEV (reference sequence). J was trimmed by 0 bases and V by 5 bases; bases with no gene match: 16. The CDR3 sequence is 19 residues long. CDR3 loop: CASSPLRGRGINSNQPQHF. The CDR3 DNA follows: TGTGCCAGCAGTCCCCTAAGGGGGCGTGGGATCAATAGCAATCAGCCCCAGCATTTT.

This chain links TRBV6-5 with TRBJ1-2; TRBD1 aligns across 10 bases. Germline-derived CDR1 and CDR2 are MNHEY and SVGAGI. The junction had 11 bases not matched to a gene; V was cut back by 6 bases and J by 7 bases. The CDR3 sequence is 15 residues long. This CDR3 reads CASRSGTGEALGYTF. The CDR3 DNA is TGTGCCAGCAGATCCGGGACAGGGGAGGCTCTTGGCTACACCTTC.

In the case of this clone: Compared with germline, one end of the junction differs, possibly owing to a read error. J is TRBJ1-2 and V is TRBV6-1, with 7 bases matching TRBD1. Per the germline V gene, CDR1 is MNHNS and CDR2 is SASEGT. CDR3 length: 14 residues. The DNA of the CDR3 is TGTGCCAGCAGCGAAGGACAGGCCTTCTATGGCTACACCTTC. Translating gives CASSEGQAFYGYTF.

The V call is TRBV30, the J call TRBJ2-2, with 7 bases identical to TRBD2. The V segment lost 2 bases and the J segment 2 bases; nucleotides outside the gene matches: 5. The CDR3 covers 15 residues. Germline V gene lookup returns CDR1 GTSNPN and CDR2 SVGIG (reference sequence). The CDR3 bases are TGTGCCTGGAGTAGAGCGGGGACCAACACCGGGGAGCTGTTTTTT. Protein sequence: CAWSRAGTNTGELFF.

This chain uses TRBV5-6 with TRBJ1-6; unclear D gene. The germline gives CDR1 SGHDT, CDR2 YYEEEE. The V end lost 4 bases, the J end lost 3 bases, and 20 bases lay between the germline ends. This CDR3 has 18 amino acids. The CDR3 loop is CASSPGAATPVYNSPLHF. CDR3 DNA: TGTGCCAGCAGCCCTGGAGCCGCCACCCCGGTCTATAATTCACCCCTCCACTTT.

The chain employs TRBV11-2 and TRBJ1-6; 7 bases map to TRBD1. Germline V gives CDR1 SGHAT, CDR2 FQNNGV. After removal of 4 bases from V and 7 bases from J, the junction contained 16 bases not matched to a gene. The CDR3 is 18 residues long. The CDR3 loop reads CASSSAGQRWRRNSPLHF. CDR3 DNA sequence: TGTGCCAGCAGCTCCGCGGGACAGCGGTGGCGGCGGAATTCACCCCTCCACTTT.

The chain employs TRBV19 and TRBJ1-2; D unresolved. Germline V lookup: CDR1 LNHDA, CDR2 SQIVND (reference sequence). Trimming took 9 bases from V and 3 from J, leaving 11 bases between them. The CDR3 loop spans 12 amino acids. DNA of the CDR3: TGTGCCAGCTCCGGGTTCCACTATGGCTACACCTTC. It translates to CASSGFHYGYTF.

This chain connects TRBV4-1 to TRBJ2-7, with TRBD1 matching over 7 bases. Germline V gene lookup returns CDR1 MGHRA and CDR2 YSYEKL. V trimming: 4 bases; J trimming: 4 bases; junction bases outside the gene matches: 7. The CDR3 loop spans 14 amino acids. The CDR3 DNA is TGCGCCAGCAGCCTCCGGACAGGTCTTTACGAGCAGTACTTC. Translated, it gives CASSLRTGLYEQYF.

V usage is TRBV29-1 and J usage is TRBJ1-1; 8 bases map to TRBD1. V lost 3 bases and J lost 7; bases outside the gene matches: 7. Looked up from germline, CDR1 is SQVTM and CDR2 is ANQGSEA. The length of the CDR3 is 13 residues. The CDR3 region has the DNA TGCAGCGTTGATAAGGACAGGGTCTTTGAAGCTTTCTTT. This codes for CSVDKDRVFEAFF.

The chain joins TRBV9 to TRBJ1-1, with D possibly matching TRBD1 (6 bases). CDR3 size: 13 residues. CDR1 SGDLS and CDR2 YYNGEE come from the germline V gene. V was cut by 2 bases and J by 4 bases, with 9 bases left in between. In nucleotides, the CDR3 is TGTGCCAGCAGCGTGGGACATCCCACTGAAGCTTTCTTT. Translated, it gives CASSVGHPTEAFF.

The CDR3 loop is CASSLEGVGSGANVLTF. The CDR3 DNA follows: TGCGCCAGCAGCCTCGAGGGGGTAGGGTCTGGGGCCAACGTCCTGACTTTC. The chain has TRBV5-1 and TRBJ2-6, with TRBD1 as a possible D gene (6 bases). Trimming pared 4 bases from V and 1 base from J, leaving 15 bases between. The CDR3 loop spans 17 amino acids. Per germline, CDR1 SGHRS and CDR2 YFSETQ.

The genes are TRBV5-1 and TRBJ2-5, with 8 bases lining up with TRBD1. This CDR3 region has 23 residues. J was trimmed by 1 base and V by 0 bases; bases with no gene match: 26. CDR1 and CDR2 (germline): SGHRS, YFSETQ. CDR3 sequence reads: CASSLANVTGVTVGRVPQETQYF. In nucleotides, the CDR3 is TGCGCCAGCAGCTTGGCCAACGTGACAGGGGTAACGGTGGGAAGGGTTCCCCAAGAGACCCAGTACTTC.

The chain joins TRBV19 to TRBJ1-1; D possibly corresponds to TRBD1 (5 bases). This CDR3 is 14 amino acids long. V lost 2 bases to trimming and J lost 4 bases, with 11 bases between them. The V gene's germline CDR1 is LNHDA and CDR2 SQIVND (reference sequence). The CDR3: CASSISGGGTEAFF. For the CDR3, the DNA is TGTGCCAGTAGTATATCTGGGGGGGGCACTGAAGCTTTCTTT.

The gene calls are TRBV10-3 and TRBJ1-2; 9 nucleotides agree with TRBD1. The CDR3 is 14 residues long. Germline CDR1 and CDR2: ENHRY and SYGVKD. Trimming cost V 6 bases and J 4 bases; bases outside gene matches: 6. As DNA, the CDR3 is TGTGCCATCAGCGACCGACAGGGGGGCTATGGCTACACCTTC. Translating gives CAISDRQGGYGYTF.

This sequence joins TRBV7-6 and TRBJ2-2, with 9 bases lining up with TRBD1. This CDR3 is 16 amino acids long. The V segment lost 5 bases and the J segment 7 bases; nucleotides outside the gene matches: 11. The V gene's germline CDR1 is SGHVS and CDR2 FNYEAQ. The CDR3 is CASSAMTGGDIGELFF. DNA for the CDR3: TGTGCCAGCAGCGCAATGACAGGGGGTGATATCGGGGAGCTGTTTTTT. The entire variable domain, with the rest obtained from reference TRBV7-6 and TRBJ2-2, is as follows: GAGVSQSPRYKVTKRGQDVALRCDPISGHVSLYWYRQALGQGPEFLTYFNYEAQQDKSGLPNDRFSAERPEGSISTLTIQRTEQRDSAMYRCASSAMTGGDIGELFFGEGSRLTVL.

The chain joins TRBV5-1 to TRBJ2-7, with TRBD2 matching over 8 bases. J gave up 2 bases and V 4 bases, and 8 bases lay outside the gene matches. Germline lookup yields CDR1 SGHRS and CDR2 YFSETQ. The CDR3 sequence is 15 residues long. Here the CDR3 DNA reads TGCGCCAGCAGCGCCCAGGGGACTAGAACCTACGAGCAGTACTTC. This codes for CASSAQGTRTYEQYF. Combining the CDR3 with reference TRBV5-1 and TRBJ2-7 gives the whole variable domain KAGVTQTPRYLIKTRGQQVTLSCSPISGHRSVSWYQQTPGQGLQFLFEYFSETQRNKGNFPGRFSGRQFSNSRSEMNVSTLELGDSALYLCASSAQGTRTYEQYFGPGTRLTVT.

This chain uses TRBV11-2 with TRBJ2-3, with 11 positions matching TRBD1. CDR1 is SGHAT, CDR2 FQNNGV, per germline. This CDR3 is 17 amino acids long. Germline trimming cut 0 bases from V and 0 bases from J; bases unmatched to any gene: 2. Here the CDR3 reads CASSLDRDRGSTDTQYF. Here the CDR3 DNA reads TGTGCCAGCAGCTTAGACCGGGACAGGGGGAGCACAGATACGCAGTATTTT. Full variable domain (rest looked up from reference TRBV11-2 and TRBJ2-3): EAGVAQSPRYKIIEKRQSVAFWCNPISGHATLYWYQQILGQGPKLLIQFQNNGVVDDSQLPKDRFSAERLKGVDSTLKIQPAKLEDSAVYLCASSLDRDRGSTDTQYFGPGTRLTVL.

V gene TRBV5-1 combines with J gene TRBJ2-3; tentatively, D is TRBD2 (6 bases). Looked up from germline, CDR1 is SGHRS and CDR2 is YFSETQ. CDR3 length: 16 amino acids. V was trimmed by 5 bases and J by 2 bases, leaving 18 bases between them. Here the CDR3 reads CASSYMGASATDTQYF. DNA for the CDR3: TGCGCCAGCAGTTATATGGGCGCTAGCGCCACAGATACGCAGTATTTT.

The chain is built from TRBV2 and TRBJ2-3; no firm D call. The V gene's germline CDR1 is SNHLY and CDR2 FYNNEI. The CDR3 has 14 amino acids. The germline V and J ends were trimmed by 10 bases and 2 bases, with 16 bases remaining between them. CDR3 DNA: TGTGCCACCTCCCGCTTAACAGACACAGATACGCAGTATTTT. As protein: CATSRLTDTDTQYF.

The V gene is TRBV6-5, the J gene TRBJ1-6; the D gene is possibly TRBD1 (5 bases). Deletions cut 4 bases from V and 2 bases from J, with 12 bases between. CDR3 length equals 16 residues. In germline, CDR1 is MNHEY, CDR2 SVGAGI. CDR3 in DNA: TGTGCCAGCAGTTCTCGGACGGGGGCCTATAATTCACCCCTCCACTTT. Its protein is CASSSRTGAYNSPLHF.